Given below is one T cell receptor (beta chain) in context. Its antigen is as yet unknown. The data are from a study of cytomegalovirus exposure and HLA in healthy donors. Overall study: Out of about 179 million T cells, an earlier analysis found roughly 100 million unique TCR beta sequences in total.

The V end lost 6 bases, the J end lost 5 bases, and 11 bases lay between the germline ends. The germline V gene encodes CDR1 MNHEY and CDR2 SVGAGI. CDR3 length: 12 residues. Whole-study results and caveats: Upon later analysis, HLA-associated TCR beta chains proved more clonally expanded than other, equally common chains. It emerged from a later analysis that several of the most significant clusters appeared to be linked to common viral pathogens. High specificity and sensitivity for cytomegalovirus status were reported for the classifier.

The PCR had 60 Vbeta and 13 Jbeta primers. Sequenced by immunoSEQ multiplex PCR; TCRdb stores in-frame clones only, minus some. The repertoire consists of fewer than 120,000 clones, with approximately 80% occurring once and the leading ten covering approximately 5.6%. V and J are TRBV6-5 and TRBJ2-7; D may be TRBD2 (5 bases). Material: PBMCs. The receptor's source is a man aged 25-45 years in good health and CMV-seropositive. CDR3 loop: CASSQVGDEQYF. The CDR3, as DNA: TGTGCCAGCAGCCAAGTGGGAGACGAGCAGTACTTC.